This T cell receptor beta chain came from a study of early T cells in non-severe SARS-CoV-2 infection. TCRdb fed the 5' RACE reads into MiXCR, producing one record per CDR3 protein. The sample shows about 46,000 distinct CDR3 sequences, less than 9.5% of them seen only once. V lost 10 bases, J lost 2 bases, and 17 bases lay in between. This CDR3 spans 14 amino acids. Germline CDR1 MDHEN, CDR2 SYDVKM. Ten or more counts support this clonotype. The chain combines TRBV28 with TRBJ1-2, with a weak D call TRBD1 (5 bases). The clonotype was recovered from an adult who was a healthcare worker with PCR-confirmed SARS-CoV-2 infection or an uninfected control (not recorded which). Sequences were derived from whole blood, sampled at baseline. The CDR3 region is CAITGTQDNYGYTF. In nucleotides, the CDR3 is TGTGCCATCACCGGGACGCAGGACAACTATGGCTACACCTTC.